Listed below are T cell receptor beta chains from one sample, sequenced in a study of T-cell memory formation after mild COVID-19. TCRdb re-analysed the 5' RACE reads in MiXCR, keeping a single row per CDR3 protein. This table holds 350,000 to 500,000 distinct CDR3 sequences, more than 15% found once. Sequenced sample: PBMCs or a T cell subset sorted from them (not recorded which). These receptors originate from a man aged 18 to 29 who had mild COVID-19 (a few samples of this study predate the infection). Cell type and time point are not known. The CDR3 runs from the conserved cysteine through the conserved F or W. The order of the fields is CDR3 length, V gene, clone size, D gene, J gene, CDR3 protein, CDR3 DNA. D genes are given only for firm matches. Expanded clones are given a class, and other clones once, few, many or no size at all.

>17|TRBV4-1|few|-|TRBJ2-1
CASSQDLRGASRNEQFF
TGCGCCAGCAGCCAAGATCTTAGGGGGGCGTCTCGGAATGAGCAGTTCTTC
>14|TRBV7-8|many|TRBD2|TRBJ2-1
CASSLLAGGFEQFF
TGCGCCAGCAGCTTACTAGCGGGGGGGTTTGAGCAGTTCTTC
>15|TRBV5-1|-|TRBD1|TRBJ2-7
CASSERTGMVIEQYF
TGCGCCAGCAGCGAGAGGACAGGGATGGTGATCGAGCAGTACTTC
>12|TRBV12-3/TRBV12-4|-|-|TRBJ1-2
CASSPGVDGYTF
TGTGCCAGCAGTCCAGGGGTGGATGGCTACACCTTC
>14|TRBV3-1|-|-|TRBJ2-3
CASSWVKGTDTQYF
TGTGCCAGCAGCTGGGTTAAGGGCACAGATACGCAGTATTTT
>15|TRBV15|-|-|TRBJ2-3
CATSRENRDTDTQYF
TGTGCCACCAGCAGAGAAAACAGAGACACAGATACGCAGTATTTT
>14|TRBV19|-|-|TRBJ1-6
CASSTGPAPGPLHF
TGTGCCAGTAGTACTGGGCCAGCGCCGGGCCCCCTCCACTTT
>14|TRBV5-1|many|-|TRBJ2-7
CASSLSGYSYEQYF
TGCGCCAGCAGCTTGAGTGGTTACTCCTACGAGCAGTACTTC
>17|TRBV24-1|-|-|TRBJ2-6
CATSGQTGFSGANVLTF
TGTGCCACCAGTGGCCAAACGGGGTTCTCTGGGGCCAACGTCCTGACTTTC
>14|TRBV5-8|-|-|TRBJ1-1
CASSRVAGMTEAFF
TGTGCCAGCAGCCGGGTTGCAGGGATGACTGAAGCTTTCTTT
>15|TRBV6-5|few|-|TRBJ2-3
CASTQTAASTDTQYF
TGTGCCAGCACACAGACCGCCGCTAGCACAGATACGCAGTATTTT
>17|TRBV5-1|-|TRBD2|TRBJ2-2
CASSLRLAGVSAGELFF
TGCGCCAGCAGTCTCCGACTAGCGGGGGTATCCGCCGGGGAGCTGTTTTTT
>14|TRBV30|-|-|TRBJ2-1
CAWALGGANNEQFF
TGTGCCTGGGCCCTGGGGGGGGCAAATAATGAGCAGTTCTTC
>16|TRBV7-9|few|TRBD2|TRBJ2-1
CASSLMRTSSYNEQFF
TGTGCCAGCAGCTTGATGCGGACTAGCTCCTACAATGAGCAGTTCTTC
>16|TRBV18|-|TRBD1|TRBJ1-1
CASSPPWDRGNTEAFF
TGTGCCAGCTCACCACCGTGGGACAGGGGAAACACTGAAGCTTTCTTT
>13|TRBV28|-|-|TRBJ2-3
CATLRPGSDTQYF
TGTGCCACCCTGAGACCCGGTAGCGATACGCAGTATTTT
>16|TRBV9|few|TRBD1|TRBJ1-6
CASSLDRDPYNSPLHF
TGTGCCAGCAGCCTCGACAGGGATCCCTATAATTCACCCCTCCACTTT
>15|TRBV20-1|-|TRBD2|TRBJ2-2
CSASDPYGGTGELFF
TGCAGTGCTAGCGATCCTTACGGGGGGACCGGGGAGCTGTTTTTT
>14|TRBV7-2|-|-|TRBJ2-7
CATTRPGRSYEQYF
TGTGCCACCACCCGACCGGGGCGGTCCTACGAGCAGTACTTC
>16|TRBV5-1|few|-|TRBJ1-1
CASSLQGLSENTEAFF
TGCGCCAGCAGCTTGCAGGGACTCTCCGAAAACACTGAAGCTTTCTTT
>16|TRBV11-2|few|-|TRBJ1-6
CASSWSGARGISPLHF
TGTGCCAGCAGCTGGTCAGGGGCCAGGGGTATTTCACCCCTCCACTTT
>17|TRBV6-5|-|-|TRBJ1-5
CASSSSPPGTGNQPQHF
TGTGCCAGCAGTTCCTCCCCCCCAGGGACGGGCAATCAGCCCCAGCATTTT
>13|TRBV20-1|once|TRBD2|TRBJ2-7
CSAPGEGVTEQYF
TGCAGTGCCCCCGGGGAGGGAGTTACCGAGCAGTACTTC
>14|TRBV6-1|few|TRBD1|TRBJ2-7
CASSAGQEAYEQYF
TGTGCCAGCAGTGCGGGACAGGAAGCCTACGAGCAGTACTTC
>15|TRBV5-1|-|TRBD1|TRBJ2-3
CASRGDRISTDTQYF
TGCGCCAGCAGGGGGGACAGGATTAGCACAGATACGCAGTATTTT
>16|TRBV4-2|-|TRBD2|TRBJ2-3
CASSHPRSGGANTQYF
TGTGCCAGCAGCCACCCAAGGAGCGGGGGGGCGAATACGCAGTATTTT
>11|TRBV12-3/TRBV12-4|-|-|TRBJ2-5
CASSLEKTQYF
TGTGCCAGCAGTTTAGAGAAGACCCAGTACTTC
>15|TRBV28|many|TRBD2|TRBJ2-7
CASSLGLAGTYEQYF
TGTGCCAGCAGTTTGGGACTAGCGGGGACCTACGAGCAGTACTTC
>17|TRBV14|few|TRBD2|TRBJ2-4
CASSQGGLALAKNIQYF
TGTGCCAGCAGCCAAGGGGGACTAGCCTTAGCCAAAAACATTCAGTACTTC
>14|TRBV4-3|-|-|TRBJ2-3
CASSHDRTTDTQYF
TGCGCCAGCAGCCACGACAGGACTACAGATACGCAGTATTTT
>18|TRBV6-1|-|-|TRBJ2-3
CASSEGGPRRKSTDTQYF
TGTGCCAGCAGTGAAGGAGGTCCCAGAAGGAAAAGCACAGATACGCAGTATTTT
>15|TRBV27|few|TRBD1|TRBJ1-6
CASARDRGRNSPLHF
TGTGCCAGCGCCCGGGACAGGGGGCGTAATTCACCCCTCCACTTT
>13|TRBV9|few|-|TRBJ1-6
CASSVASSSPLHF
TGTGCCAGCAGCGTAGCTTCTAGCTCACCCCTCCACTTT
>12|TRBV3-1|few|TRBD1|TRBJ2-7
CASSQADRGQYF
TGTGCCAGCAGCCAAGCCGACAGGGGTCAATACTTC
>12|TRBV7-3|many|-|TRBJ1-1
CASKGRYSEAFF
TGTGCCAGCAAAGGTCGGTACTCTGAAGCTTTCTTT
>15|TRBV7-2|-|TRBD1|TRBJ2-5
CASSLGHRGLETQYF
TGTGCCAGCAGCTTAGGTCACAGGGGGCTAGAGACCCAGTACTTC
>14|TRBV20-1|few|TRBD1|TRBJ2-2
CSAGRGPNTGELFF
TGCAGTGCGGGCAGGGGGCCGAACACCGGGGAGCTGTTTTTT
>16|TRBV6-1|few|-|TRBJ1-5
CASSEWVRAASQPQHF
TGTGCCAGCAGTGAATGGGTCAGGGCGGCAAGTCAGCCCCAGCATTTT
>18|TRBV4-1|-|TRBD2|TRBJ2-3
CASSQGLAGGLNTDTQYF
TGCGCCAGCAGCCAAGGTCTAGCGGGGGGGCTGAACACAGATACGCAGTATTTT
>14|TRBV5-1|-|TRBD1|TRBJ1-1
CASSITGEYTEAFF
TGCGCCAGCAGCATCACAGGGGAATACACTGAAGCTTTCTTT
>13|TRBV10-3|-|TRBD1|TRBJ1-2
CASRQGGQDGYTF
TGTGCCAGCCGACAGGGAGGTCAAGATGGCTACACCTTC
>12|TRBV12-3/TRBV12-4|few|-|TRBJ2-7
CASSLGNNEQYF
TGTGCCAGCAGCCTCGGGAACAACGAGCAGTACTTC